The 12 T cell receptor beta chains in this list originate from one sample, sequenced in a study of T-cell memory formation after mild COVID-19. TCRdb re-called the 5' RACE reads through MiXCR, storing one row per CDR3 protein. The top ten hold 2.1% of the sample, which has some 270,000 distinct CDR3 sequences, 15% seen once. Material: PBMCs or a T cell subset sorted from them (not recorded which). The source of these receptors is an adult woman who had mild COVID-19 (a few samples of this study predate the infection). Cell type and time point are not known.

CDR3 sequence: CATGGGGNQPQHF. The CDR3 region has the DNA TGTGCCACCGGAGGGGGCGGGAATCAGCCCCAGCATTTT. The rearrangement uses TRBV27 and TRBJ1-5, with 7 positions matching TRBD1. This CDR3 is 13 amino acids long. CDR1 is MNHEY and CDR2 is SMNVEV in the germline V gene (reference sequence). With V trimmed by 10 bases and J by 4 bases, 7 bases remained unmatched.

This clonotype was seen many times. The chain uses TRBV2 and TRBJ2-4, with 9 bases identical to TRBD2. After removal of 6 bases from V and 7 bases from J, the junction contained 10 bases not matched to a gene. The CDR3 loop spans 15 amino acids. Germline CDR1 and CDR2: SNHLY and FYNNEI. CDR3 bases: TGTGCCAGCAGGATCGAGGCTAGCGGGAAGAACATTCAGTACTTC. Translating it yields CASRIEASGKNIQYF.

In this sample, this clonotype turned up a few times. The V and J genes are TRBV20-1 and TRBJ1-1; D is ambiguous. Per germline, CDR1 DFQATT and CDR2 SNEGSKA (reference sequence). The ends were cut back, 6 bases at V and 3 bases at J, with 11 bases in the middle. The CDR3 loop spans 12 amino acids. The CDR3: CSAPRMDTEAFF. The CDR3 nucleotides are TGCAGTGCCCCCCGGATGGACACTGAAGCTTTCTTT.

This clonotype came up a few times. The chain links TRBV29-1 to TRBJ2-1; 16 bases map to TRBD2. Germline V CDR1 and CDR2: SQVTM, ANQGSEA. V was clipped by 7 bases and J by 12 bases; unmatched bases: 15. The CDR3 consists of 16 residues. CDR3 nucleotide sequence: TGCAGCGCCCCCCCGTCCGGGACTAGCGGGGGGGTGCGGCAGTTCTTC. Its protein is CSAPPSGTSGGVRQFF.

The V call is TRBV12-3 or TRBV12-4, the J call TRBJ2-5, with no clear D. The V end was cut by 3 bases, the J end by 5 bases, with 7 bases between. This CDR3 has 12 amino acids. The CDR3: CASSFVPETQYF. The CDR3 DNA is TGTGCCAGCAGTTTCGTCCCCGAGACCCAGTACTTC.

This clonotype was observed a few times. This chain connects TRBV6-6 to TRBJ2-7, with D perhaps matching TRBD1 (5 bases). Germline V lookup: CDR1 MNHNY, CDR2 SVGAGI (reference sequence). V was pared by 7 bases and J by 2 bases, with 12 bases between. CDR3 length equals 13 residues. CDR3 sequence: CASTQGATYEQYF. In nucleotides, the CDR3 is TGTGCCAGCACGCAGGGCGCTACCTACGAGCAGTACTTC.

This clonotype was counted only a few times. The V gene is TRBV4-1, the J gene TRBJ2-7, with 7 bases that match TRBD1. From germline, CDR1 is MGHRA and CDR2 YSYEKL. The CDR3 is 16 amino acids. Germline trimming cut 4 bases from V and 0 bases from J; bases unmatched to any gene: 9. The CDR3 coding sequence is TGCGCCAGCAGCCGGTTAGGGGACAGAAGCTCCTACGAGCAGTACTTC. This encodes CASSRLGDRSSYEQYF.

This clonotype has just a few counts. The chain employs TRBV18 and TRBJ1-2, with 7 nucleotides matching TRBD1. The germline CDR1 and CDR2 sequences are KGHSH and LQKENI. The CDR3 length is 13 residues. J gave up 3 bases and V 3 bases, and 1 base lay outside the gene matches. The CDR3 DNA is TGTGCCAGCTCACCGGGACAGTACTATGGCTACACCTTC. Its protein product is CASSPGQYYGYTF.

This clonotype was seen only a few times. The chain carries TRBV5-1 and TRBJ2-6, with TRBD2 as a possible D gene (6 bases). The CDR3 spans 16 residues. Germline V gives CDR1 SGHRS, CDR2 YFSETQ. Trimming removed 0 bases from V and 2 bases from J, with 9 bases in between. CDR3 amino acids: CASSLGPGAGANVLTF. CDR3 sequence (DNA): TGCGCCAGCAGCTTGGGCCCGGGGGCTGGGGCCAACGTCCTGACTTTC. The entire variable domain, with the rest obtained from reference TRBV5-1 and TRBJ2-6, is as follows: KAGVTQTPRYLIKTRGQQVTLSCSPISGHRSVSWYQQTPGQGLQFLFEYFSETQRNKGNFPGRFSGRQFSNSRSEMNVSTLELGDSALYLCASSLGPGAGANVLTFGAGSRLTVL.

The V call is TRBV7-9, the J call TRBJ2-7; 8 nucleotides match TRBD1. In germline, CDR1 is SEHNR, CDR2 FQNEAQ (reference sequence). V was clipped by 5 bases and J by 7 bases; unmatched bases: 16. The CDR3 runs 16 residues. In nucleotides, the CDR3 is TGTGCCAGCAGCCCGTACGGCGACAGGGGACGGGGGGAGCAGTACTTC. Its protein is CASSPYGDRGRGEQYF.

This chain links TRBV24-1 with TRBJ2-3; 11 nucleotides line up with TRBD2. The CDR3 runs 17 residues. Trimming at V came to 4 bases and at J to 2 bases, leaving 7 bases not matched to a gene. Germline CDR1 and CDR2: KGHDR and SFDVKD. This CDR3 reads CATSDSGTSGPTDTQYF. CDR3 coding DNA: TGTGCCACCAGTGACTCCGGGACTAGCGGTCCCACAGATACGCAGTATTTT.

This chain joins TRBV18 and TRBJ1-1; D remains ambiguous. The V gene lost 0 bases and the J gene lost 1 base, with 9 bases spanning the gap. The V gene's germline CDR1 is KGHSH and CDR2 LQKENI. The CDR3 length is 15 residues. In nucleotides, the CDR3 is TGTGCCAGCTCACCACCCGGAGGTGGGAACACTGAAGCTTTCTTT. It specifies CASSPPGGGNTEAFF.